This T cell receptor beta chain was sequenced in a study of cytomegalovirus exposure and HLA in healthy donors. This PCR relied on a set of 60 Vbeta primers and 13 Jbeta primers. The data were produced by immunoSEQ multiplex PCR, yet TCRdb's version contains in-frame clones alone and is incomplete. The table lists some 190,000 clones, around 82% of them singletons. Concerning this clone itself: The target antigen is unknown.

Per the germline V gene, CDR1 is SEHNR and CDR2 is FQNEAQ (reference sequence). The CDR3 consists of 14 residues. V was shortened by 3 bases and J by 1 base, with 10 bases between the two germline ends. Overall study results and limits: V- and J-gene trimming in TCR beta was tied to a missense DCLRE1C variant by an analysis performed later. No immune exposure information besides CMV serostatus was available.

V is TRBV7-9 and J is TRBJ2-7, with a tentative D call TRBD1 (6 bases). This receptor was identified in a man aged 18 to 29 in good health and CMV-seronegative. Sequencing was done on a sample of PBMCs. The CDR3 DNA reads TGTGCCAGCAGCTTCAGGACAGAATCCTACGAGCAGTACTTC. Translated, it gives CASSFRTESYEQYF.